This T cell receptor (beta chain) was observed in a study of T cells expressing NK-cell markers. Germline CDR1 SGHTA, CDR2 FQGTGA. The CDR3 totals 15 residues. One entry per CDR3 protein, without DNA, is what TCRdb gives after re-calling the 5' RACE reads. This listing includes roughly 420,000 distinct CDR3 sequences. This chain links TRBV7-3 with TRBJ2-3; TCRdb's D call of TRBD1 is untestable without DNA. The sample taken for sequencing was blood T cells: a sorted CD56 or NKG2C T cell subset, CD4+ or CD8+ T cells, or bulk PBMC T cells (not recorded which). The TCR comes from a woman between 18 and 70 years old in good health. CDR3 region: CASSQSGQGIDTQYF.